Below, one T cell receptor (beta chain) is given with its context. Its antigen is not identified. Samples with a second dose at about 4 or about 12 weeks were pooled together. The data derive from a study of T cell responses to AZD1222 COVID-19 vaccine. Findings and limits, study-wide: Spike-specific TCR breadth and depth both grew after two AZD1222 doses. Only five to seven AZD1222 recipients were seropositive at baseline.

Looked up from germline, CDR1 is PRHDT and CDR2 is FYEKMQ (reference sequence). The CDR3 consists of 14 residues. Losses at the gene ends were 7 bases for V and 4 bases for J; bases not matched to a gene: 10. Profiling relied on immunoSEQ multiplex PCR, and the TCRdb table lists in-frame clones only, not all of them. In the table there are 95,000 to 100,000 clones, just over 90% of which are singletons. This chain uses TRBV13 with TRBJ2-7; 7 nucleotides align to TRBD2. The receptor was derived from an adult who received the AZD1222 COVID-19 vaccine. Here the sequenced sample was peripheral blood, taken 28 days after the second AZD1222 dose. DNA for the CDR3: TGTGCCAGCACCTCCGGGGCTAGCGGATACGAGCAGTACTTC. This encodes CASTSGASGYEQYF.